The 27 T cell receptor beta chains given below trace back to one sample, sequenced in a study of blood T cell repertoires in COVID-19. The protocol was immunoSEQ multiplex PCR, while the TCRdb copy is restricted to in-frame clones and leaves out a portion. Of about 130,000 clones detected, 87% appear once; the ten largest clones hold 3% to 4%. Sample: peripheral blood. The receptors were gathered from a woman aged 60 to 75 with acute or convalescent COVID-19.

The chain joins TRBV19 to TRBJ1-5; TRBD1 might be the D (6 bases). The CDR3 has 13 amino acids. Germline V gene lookup returns CDR1 LNHDA and CDR2 SQIVND (reference sequence). V gave up 9 bases and J gave up 6 bases, with 15 bases separating them. The CDR3 sequence: CASASGEGQPQHF. As DNA, the CDR3 is TGTGCCAGCGCTTCAGGGGAGGGTCAGCCCCAGCATTTT.

This chain connects TRBV6-5 to TRBJ1-1; D perhaps matches TRBD1 (5 bases). Deletions cut 6 bases from V and 1 base from J, with 12 bases between. CDR1 is MNHEY, CDR2 SVGAGI, per germline. This CDR3 comprises 14 residues. Here the CDR3 DNA reads TGTGCCAGCAGCCTCCAGGGCCCGAACACTGAAGCTTTCTTT. Protein sequence: CASSLQGPNTEAFF.

The rearrangement links TRBV7-8 to TRBJ1-4; tentative D call: TRBD1 (6 bases). The CDR3 consists of 15 residues. V was pared by 4 bases and J by 5 bases, with 14 bases between. Germline CDR1 and CDR2: SGHVS and FQNEAQ. The CDR3 region is CASSYGQNVNEKLFF. Written as DNA, the CDR3 is TGTGCCAGCAGCTACGGACAGAACGTAAATGAAAAACTGTTTTTT.

As for this clone: This sample also contains other DNA sequences that code for the same CDR3. J is TRBJ1-2 and V is TRBV5-4; D unresolved. CDR1 and CDR2 from the germline V gene are SGHNT and YYREEE (reference sequence). This CDR3 has 13 residues. Trimming took 4 bases from V and 2 from J, leaving 9 bases between them. The CDR3 reads CASSLDGNYGYTF. CDR3 in DNA: TGTGCCAGCAGCCTGGACGGGAACTATGGCTACACCTTC. Full variable domain (missing parts from reference TRBV5-4 and TRBJ1-2): ETGVTQSPTHLIKTRGQQVTLRCSSQSGHNTVSWYQQALGQGPQFIFQYYREEENGRGNFPPRFSGLQFPNYSSELNVNALELDDSALYLCASSLDGNYGYTFGSGTRLTVV.

Only one count was recorded for this clone. V usage is TRBV5-1 and J usage is TRBJ1-4; 7 positions agree with TRBD1. Germline CDR1 reads SGHRS; CDR2 reads YFSETQ. This CDR3 region has 15 residues. V was clipped by 7 bases and J by 3 bases; unmatched bases: 9. This CDR3 reads CASGTQGDANEKLFF. CDR3 sequence (DNA): TGCGCCAGCGGAACTCAGGGGGACGCTAATGAAAAACTGTTTTTT.

This chain connects TRBV19 to TRBJ1-1; D not certain. The CDR3 sequence is 13 residues long. Deletions cut 3 bases from V and 0 bases from J, with 5 bases between. CDR1 and CDR2 from the germline V gene are LNHDA and SQIVND (reference sequence). The chain's CDR3 is CASSMIVNTEAFF. CDR3 nucleotide sequence: TGTGCCAGTAGTATGATAGTGAACACTGAAGCTTTCTTT.

The chain links TRBV6-5 to TRBJ1-1; 10 nucleotides align to TRBD1. This CDR3 comprises 14 residues. The V gene end was trimmed by 7 bases and the J gene end by 3 bases; junction bases not matched to a gene: 5. Germline V gives CDR1 MNHEY, CDR2 SVGAGI. The CDR3 loop is CASIMDRGYTEAFF. The CDR3 DNA reads as TGTGCCAGCATAATGGACAGGGGGTACACTGAAGCTTTCTTT.

This rearrangement joins TRBV11-2 to TRBJ1-1, with 8 bases lining up with TRBD1. V dropped 0 bases and J dropped 5; count of bases not matched to a gene: 14. The germline CDR1 and CDR2 sequences are SGHAT and FQNNGV. The CDR3 runs to 18 residues. The CDR3 DNA reads TGTGCCAGCAGCTTAGATTGGCAGGGGGCGCCTGGGGCTACTGAAGCTTTCTTT. As protein: CASSLDWQGAPGATEAFF.

This chain joins TRBV2 and TRBJ1-1, with no clear D. CDR1 and CDR2 (germline): SNHLY, FYNNEI. The CDR3 runs 12 residues. The ends were cut back, 5 bases at V and 4 bases at J, with 8 bases in the middle. CDR3 DNA: TGTGCCAGCAGTTTTATTAGCACTGAAGCTTTCTTT. Translation: CASSFISTEAFF.

This clone occurred once. The chain has TRBV28 and TRBJ1-2; D unresolved. Trimming removed 5 bases from V and 7 bases from J, with 17 bases in between. The CDR3 spans 14 residues. Germline V gene lookup returns CDR1 MDHEN and CDR2 SYDVKM. This CDR3 reads CASSARRSGVGYTF. Written as DNA, the CDR3 is TGTGCCAGCAGTGCCCGGCGGTCTGGCGTTGGCTACACCTTC.

This chain joins TRBV5-1 and TRBJ2-2; 11 bases are a match to TRBD2. Per the germline V gene, CDR1 is SGHRS and CDR2 is YFSETQ. This CDR3 has 16 amino acids. The ends lost 3 bases at V and 4 bases at J; junction bases unmatched: 5. CDR3 residues: CASSSGLAVGTGELFF. Written as DNA, the CDR3 is TGCGCCAGCAGCTCGGGACTAGCGGTTGGCACCGGGGAGCTGTTTTTT.

This chain connects TRBV10-1 to TRBJ2-3; TRBD2 matches at 7 bases. The length of the CDR3 is 16 residues. Germline lookup yields CDR1 WNHNN and CDR2 SYGVQD (reference sequence). V was pared by 1 base and J by 0 bases, with 4 bases of the junction left unmatched. The CDR3 loop reads CASSELGTMSTDTQYF. CDR3 in DNA: TGCGCCAGCAGTGAGTTGGGGACTATGAGCACAGATACGCAGTATTTT.

This clone was counted once. The chain is built from TRBV28 and TRBJ2-7; possible D gene TRBD1, 6 bases. This CDR3 is 12 amino acids long. CDR1 is MDHEN and CDR2 is SYDVKM in the germline V gene. Trimming pared 7 bases from V and 4 bases from J, leaving 11 bases between. The DNA of the CDR3 is TGTGCCAGCAATACAGGGAGTTACGAGCAGTACTTC. Translated, it gives CASNTGSYEQYF.

The rearrangement links TRBV18 to TRBJ1-1; D is ambiguous. The V gene lost 2 bases and the J gene lost 2 bases, with 9 bases spanning the gap. Germline V gene sequence: CDR1 KGHSH, CDR2 LQKENI. This CDR3 contains 14 residues. CDR3 sequence: CASSPFTDNTEAFF. In DNA, the CDR3 is TGTGCCAGCTCACCATTTACAGATAACACTGAAGCTTTCTTT. Full variable domain (rest looked up from reference TRBV18 and TRBJ1-1): NAGVMQNPRHLVRRRGQEARLRCSPMKGHSHVYWYRQLPEEGLKFMVYLQKENIIDESGMPKERFSAEFPKEGPSILRIQQVVRGDSAAYFCASSPFTDNTEAFFGQGTRLTVV.

The chain couples TRBV2 to TRBJ1-1; TRBD1 agrees at 7 bases. Unmatched junction bases numbered 8, after V lost 10 bases and J lost 6 bases. The CDR3 consists of 12 residues. Germline CDR1 and CDR2: SNHLY and FYNNEI. CDR3 nucleotide sequence: TGTGCCACCCACAGGGGATCCTCTGAAGCTTTCTTT. Translating it yields CATHRGSSEAFF.

V usage is TRBV11-2 and J usage is TRBJ2-1, with D uncertain. Trimming took off 4 bases at V and 2 bases at J, with 12 bases between the two ends. The germline CDR1 and CDR2 sequences are SGHAT and FQNNGV. CDR3 size: 15 residues. The CDR3 nucleotides read TGTGCCAGCAGCTCTCATAGTAGCACCTACAATGAGCAGTTCTTC. This gives the protein CASSSHSSTYNEQFF.

In its sample, this clone was seen a few times. V is TRBV9 and J is TRBJ1-5; 7 bases agree with TRBD1. Trimming cost V 0 bases and J 8 bases; bases outside gene matches: 8. CDR1 is SGDLS and CDR2 is YYNGEE in the germline V gene. The CDR3 has 15 residues. CDR3 nucleotides: TGTGCCAGCAGCGTAGCTGGGGACAGTTTGGAGCCCCAGCATTTT. It codes for CASSVAGDSLEPQHF.

The chain uses TRBV29-1 and TRBJ1-1; TRBD1 agrees at 10 bases. CDR1 SQVTM and CDR2 ANQGSEA come from the germline V gene. This CDR3 comprises 13 residues. V shed 3 bases, J shed 5 bases, and the junction held 3 bases outside the gene matches. CDR3 in amino acids: CSVEGQGRTEAFF. CDR3 coding DNA: TGCAGCGTTGAGGGACAGGGGAGAACTGAAGCTTTCTTT.

The V gene is TRBV6-6, the J gene TRBJ2-1; the match to TRBD1 covers 10 bases. The ends lost 5 bases at V and 4 bases at J; junction bases unmatched: 8. The CDR3 consists of 16 residues. Germline CDR1 reads MNHNY; CDR2 reads SVGAGI (reference sequence). CDR3 bases: TGTGCCAGCAGTAGTTACAGGGACAGGGGATACAATGAGCAGTTCTTC. This gives the protein CASSSYRDRGYNEQFF.

V gene TRBV7-8 combines with J gene TRBJ2-5; 9 nucleotides align to TRBD1. The CDR3 runs 16 residues. Germline assignment: CDR1 SGHVS and CDR2 FQNEAQ. The V and J ends lost 1 base and 1 base, in that order; junction bases with no gene match: 4. The CDR3 DNA is TGTGCCAGCAGCTTAGGGGGGACAGGGATCCAAGAGACCCAGTACTTC. It is translated as CASSLGGTGIQETQYF.

This chain joins TRBV10-2 and TRBJ2-2, with 7 bases aligning to TRBD2. The CDR3 is made up of 15 amino acids. Germline V gives CDR1 WSHSY, CDR2 SAAADI. Unmatched junction bases numbered 1, after V lost 2 bases and J lost 1 base. CDR3 DNA sequence: TGCGCCAGCAGTGAGAAGCGGGAGAACACCGGGGAGCTGTTTTTT. Its protein product is CASSEKRENTGELFF.

This chain connects TRBV11-3 to TRBJ1-2; 8 bases fit TRBD1. Germline V CDR1 and CDR2: SGHNT, YENEEA. Losses at the gene ends were 5 bases for V and 4 bases for J; bases not matched to a gene: 6. The CDR3 has 14 residues. Written as DNA, the CDR3 is TGTGCCAGCAGCGACGGGGACAGGAGCTATGGCTACACCTTC. Protein sequence: CASSDGDRSYGYTF.

V and J are TRBV11-2 and TRBJ2-7, with 11 bases identical to TRBD1. This CDR3 is built from 13 residues. Germline CDR1 is SGHAT and CDR2 is FQNNGV. The V segment lost 6 bases and the J segment 5 bases; nucleotides outside the gene matches: 3. In nucleotides, the CDR3 is TGTGCCAGCAGTCGGACAGGGGGCAACGAGCAGTACGTC. Its protein is CASSRTGGNEQYV.

This chain uses TRBV19 with TRBJ1-1; possibly TRBD1 for D (5 bases). Germline CDR1 is LNHDA and CDR2 is SQIVND (reference sequence). V was shortened by 5 bases and J by 1 base, with 14 bases between the two germline ends. The CDR3 spans 15 residues. The CDR3: CASSPDRVKNTEAFF. CDR3 nucleotide sequence: TGTGCCAGTAGTCCCGACAGAGTAAAGAACACTGAAGCTTTCTTT.

This clone was picked up one time. CDR3 coding DNA: TGTGCCAGTAGTATCCCGGGACAGGGGAAGGATGAGCAGTTCTTC. This translates into CASSIPGQGKDEQFF. The V and J genes are TRBV19 and TRBJ2-1, with 10 bases aligning to TRBD1. The trim removed 3 bases at V and 8 bases at J, leaving 7 bases unmatched. CDR1 and CDR2 (germline): LNHDA, SQIVND (reference sequence). The CDR3 length is 15 residues.

The chain combines TRBV28 with TRBJ1-2; D unresolved. The V gene lost 2 bases and the J gene lost 4 bases, with 11 bases spanning the gap. The CDR3 is made up of 14 amino acids. Germline V gene lookup returns CDR1 MDHEN and CDR2 SYDVKM. DNA of the CDR3: TGTGCCAGCAGTTTAGGGGAGGGAATCTATGGCTACACCTTC. It is translated as CASSLGEGIYGYTF.

The V gene is TRBV14, the J gene TRBJ1-6; D not certain. CDR1 SGHDN and CDR2 FVKESK come from the germline V gene. Trimming shortened V by 0 bases and J by 9 bases, and 9 bases separated the two germline ends. The length of the CDR3 is 14 residues. The CDR3 sequence: CASSQEISGSPLHF. The CDR3 DNA reads TGTGCCAGCAGCCAAGAGATCAGTGGTTCACCCCTCCACTTT.